A selection of T cell receptor beta chains follows, all from one sample in a study of breast tumors, draining lymph nodes, adjacent tissues. Each CDR3 protein gets one entry after TCRdb re-called the multiplex PCR reads with MiXCR. The sample includes more than 20,000 distinct CDR3 sequences, approximately 20% of them seen just once. Input material: breast tumor tissue. These receptors all stem from a female donor with breast cancer. Some clones in this sample may be carry-over from other donors' samples. Both conserved end residues are part of each CDR3. D genes are given only for firm matches. Clone size is given for some rows only: seen once, a few or many times, or a class if the clone is expanded.

TRBV6-5,NA,many,TRBJ2-1,TGTGCCAGCAGCCGGACACAAAGCTCCTACAATGAGCAGTTCTTC,CASSRTQSSYNEQFF
TRBV6-6,TRBD2,many,TRBJ2-2,TGTGCCAGCAGCCGGGGGCTAGCGGGAGGTCACACCGGGGAGCTGTTTTTT,CASSRGLAGGHTGELFF
TRBV20-1,NA,many,TRBJ2-7,TGCAGTGCTACTACAGGATCCCCCTACGAGCAGTACTTC,CSATTGSPYEQYF
TRBV2,TRBD2,many,TRBJ2-3,TGTGCCAGCAGGTTCGGGACTAGCGGAACAGATACGCAGTATTTT,CASRFGTSGTDTQYF
TRBV28,TRBD2,NA,TRBJ2-5,TGTGCCAGCAGTCCCGAGGGGCGGGGGAAAGTGACCCAGTACTTC,CASSPEGRGKVTQYF
TRBV6-1,TRBD1,many,TRBJ2-2,TGTGCCAGCATCGGGACAGGGACGGGCGGGGAGCTGTTTTTT,CASIGTGTGGELFF
TRBV30,NA,NA,TRBJ2-7,TGTACCCGGAGTCACGGGAGAGGGGTCTACGAGCAGTACTTC,CTRSHGRGVYEQYF
TRBV12-3/TRBV12-4,TRBD2,many,TRBJ2-1,TGTGCCAGCACCGGGACTATTTACAATGAGCAGTTCTTC,CASTGTIYNEQFF
TRBV28,NA,many,TRBJ2-7,TGTGCCAGCAGTTTTCGTTCTGAGTTCTACGAGCAGTACTTC,CASSFRSEFYEQYF
TRBV28,NA,many,TRBJ1-2,TGTGCCAGCAGTTTTACCGGGACCACGTATGGCTACACCTTC,CASSFTGTTYGYTF
TRBV6-1,TRBD1,NA,TRBJ1-2,TGTGCCAGCAGTGCCCCCCGGGACAGAAAAGGCTACACCTTC,CASSAPRDRKGYTF
TRBV10-3,TRBD1,many,TRBJ2-5,TGTGCCACCCGGGACAGGGGTAAAGAGACCCAGTACTTC,CATRDRGKETQYF
TRBV7-3,NA,many,TRBJ2-1,TGTGCCAGCAGCTTATCAGGGAGCACCTACAATGAGCAGTTCTTC,CASSLSGSTYNEQFF
TRBV19,TRBD2,many,TRBJ2-7,TGTGCCAGTAGTAGACTAGCGGGAGGGTCCTACGAGCAGTACTTC,CASSRLAGGSYEQYF
TRBV6-1,TRBD1,many,TRBJ1-2,TGTGCCAGCAGTTCCGGGACAGGGACTCTCAACACCTTC,CASSSGTGTLNTF
TRBV20-1,NA,NA,TRBJ2-7,TGCAGTGCTAGAGATGGGGGTTGGTACGAGCAGTACTTC,CSARDGGWYEQYF
TRBV20-1,TRBD2,many,TRBJ2-7,TGCAGTGCAACCAACTATCTTAGCGGGAGTCACCCCTCCTACGAGCAGTACTTC,CSATNYLSGSHPSYEQYF
TRBV19,NA,NA,TRBJ1-5,TGTGCCAGTAGTATAGAGTCCGCTCGTCAGCCCCAGCATTTT,CASSIESARQPQHF
TRBV11-2,NA,many,TRBJ2-7,TGTGCCAGCAGCTCGGAGGCTTCCGGGACGCAGTACTTC,CASSSEASGTQYF
TRBV10-1,TRBD2,many,TRBJ2-3,TGCGCCAGCGGGGGAGGAGGAGCGGGAAATACAGATACGCAGTATTTT,CASGGGGAGNTDTQYF
TRBV27,NA,NA,TRBJ1-1,TGTGCCAGCCGAACAGGGATCGTCAATATGAACACTGAAGCTTTCTTT,CASRTGIVNMNTEAFF
TRBV5-1,TRBD1,many,TRBJ1-4,TGCGCCAGCAGCCCTTGGACAGGACATGGGGAAAAACTGTTTTTT,CASSPWTGHGEKLFF
TRBV14,NA,many,TRBJ2-2,TGTGCCAGCAGCCAAATGCGGGGAAGGGGCAACACCGGGGAGCTGTTTTTT,CASSQMRGRGNTGELFF
TRBV19,NA,many,TRBJ2-5,TGTGCCAGTAGTATGGGTGGGAGGTATGGGACGTGGGAGACCCAGTACTTC,CASSMGGRYGTWETQYF
TRBV28,NA,many,TRBJ2-7,TGTGCCAGCAGTCCCTTCCCCCGCGAGCAGTACTTC,CASSPFPREQYF
TRBV12-3/TRBV12-4,TRBD2,NA,TRBJ2-2,TGTGCCTACAGGGGACTAGCGGGAATCACCGGGGAGCTGTTTTTT,CAYRGLAGITGELFF
TRBV24-1,NA,NA,TRBJ2-2,TGTGCCACCAGTGATTTGTGGGACCCAGCGAACACCGGGGAGCTGTTTTTT,CATSDLWDPANTGELFF
TRBV28,NA,many,TRBJ2-1,TGTGCCAGCAGTTTAGCGGGGTTATCCTACAATGAGCAGTTCTTC,CASSLAGLSYNEQFF
TRBV14,NA,many,TRBJ2-3,TGTGCCAGCAGCCAAATTACAGGGGATACGCAGTATTTT,CASSQITGDTQYF
TRBV5-8,NA,many,TRBJ2-7,TGTGCCAGCAGCAAGGCCTTTAGCCAATCCTACGAGCAGTACTTC,CASSKAFSQSYEQYF
TRBV19,TRBD1,many,TRBJ1-5,TGTGCCAGTGGCGGGACAGGGGGCCTAAATCAGCCCCAGCATTTT,CASGGTGGLNQPQHF
TRBV7-9,NA,NA,TRBJ2-3,TGTGCCAGCAGCTTAGCGCAGGGGGGAGATACGCAGTATTTT,CASSLAQGGDTQYF
TRBV12-3/TRBV12-4,NA,few,TRBJ1-5,TGTGCCAGCAGTTTCGACGGGCTCAATCAGCCCCAGCATTTT,CASSFDGLNQPQHF